The rows below give T cell receptor beta chains drawn from one sample of a study of blood T cells in healthy people across ages. TCRdb analysed the 5' RACE reads with MiXCR anew, one entry per CDR3 protein. The sample contains 1.5 million to 2 million distinct CDR3 sequences, roughly 32% of which appear only once. Input material: blood. The source is a woman aged 30 to 39 in good health. Both conserved end residues are part of each CDR3. A D gene is named only where the DNA matches it firmly. Clone size is stated in some rows and not others, as once, few, many or a class when expanded.

D,V,size,J,CDR3,DNA
TRBD1,TRBV3-1,few,TRBJ2-5,CASSQDPGTGGKQYF,TGTGCCAGCAGCCAAGATCCGGGGACAGGGGGCAAGCAGTACTTC
NA,TRBV28,NA,TRBJ1-1,CASSLMARGNTEAFF,TGTGCCAGCAGTTTAATGGCCCGCGGGAACACTGAAGCTTTCTTT
TRBD2,TRBV28,few,TRBJ2-3,CASMGSGGVGTDTQYF,TGTGCCAGCATGGGATCGGGGGGAGTTGGCACAGATACGCAGTATTTT
NA,TRBV5-6,NA,TRBJ1-2,CASSFMTGLSGYTF,TGTGCCAGCAGCTTTATGACAGGACTTTCCGGCTACACCTTC
NA,TRBV6-2/TRBV6-3,NA,TRBJ1-1,CASSYSGSTEAFF,TGTGCCAGCAGTTACTCGGGCAGTACTGAAGCTTTCTTT
NA,TRBV20-1,few,TRBJ2-4,CSATGPTIAKNIQYF,TGCAGCGCGACCGGGCCGACAATAGCCAAAAACATTCAGTACTTC
NA,TRBV5-1,once,TRBJ2-2,CASSLVAGLKTGELFF,TGCGCCAGCAGCTTGGTGGCGGGGTTGAAAACCGGGGAGCTGTTTTTT
TRBD1,TRBV7-9,NA,TRBJ1-1,CATVQGMNTEAFF,TGTGCCACCGTACAGGGGATGAACACTGAAGCTTTCTTT
TRBD1,TRBV2,NA,TRBJ1-2,CVSSSQGQTLNGYTF,TGTGTCAGCAGCAGCCAGGGACAGACGCTAAATGGCTACACCTTC
NA,TRBV5-1,few,TRBJ2-5,CASSPGSYERLLGGETQYF,TGCGCCAGCAGCCCAGGGTCCTACGAACGGTTATTGGGAGGAGAGACCCAGTACTTC
NA,TRBV20-1,NA,TRBJ1-1,CSASRVSMNTEAFF,TGCAGTGCCAGCAGGGTCTCCATGAACACTGAAGCTTTCTTT
NA,TRBV7-9,NA,TRBJ2-5,CASSSVLGETQYF,TGTGCCAGCAGCTCCGTTTTAGGGGAGACCCAGTACTTC
TRBD1,TRBV6-1,few,TRBJ2-7,CASRDFGQAYEQYF,TGTGCCAGCAGAGACTTTGGACAGGCATACGAGCAGTACTTC
TRBD1,TRBV10-1,NA,TRBJ2-7,CASSESDTGAPSEQYF,TGCGCCAGCAGTGAGTCGGATACAGGGGCCCCATCTGAGCAGTACTTC
NA,TRBV7-2,many,TRBJ1-6,CASSHGDSPLHF,TGTGCCAGCAGCCATGGTGATTCACCCCTCCACTTT
NA,TRBV5-1,many,TRBJ2-3,CASSQSGGPDTQYF,TGCGCCAGCAGCCAGTCAGGAGGGCCAGATACGCAGTATTTT
NA,TRBV28,NA,TRBJ2-7,CACSWGPHEQYF,TGTGCCTGCTCTTGGGGGCCCCACGAGCAGTACTTC
TRBD1,TRBV6-1,NA,TRBJ1-1,CASYQLRGDRGTLHTEAFF,TGTGCCAGCTATCAACTTCGGGGCGACAGGGGGACTTTGCACACTGAAGCTTTCTTT
TRBD1,TRBV18,few,TRBJ2-7,CASSPRDRAGEQYF,TGTGCCAGCTCCCCTCGGGACAGGGCAGGGGAGCAGTACTTC
TRBD2,TRBV20-1,NA,TRBJ2-1,CSARGGLAGPYNEQFF,TGCAGTGCTAGAGGGGGACTAGCGGGACCCTACAATGAGCAGTTCTTC
NA,TRBV4-1,many,TRBJ2-1,CASSQDPPGSYNEQFF,TGCGCCAGCAGCCAAGACCCCCCCGGGTCCTACAATGAGCAGTTCTTC
NA,TRBV3-1,NA,TRBJ1-2,CASSQETTLNYGYTF,TGTGCCAGCAGCCAAGAAACAACGTTGAACTATGGCTACACCTTC
TRBD1,TRBV5-1,NA,TRBJ1-6,CAGSLVQGGSPLHF,TGCGCCGGCAGCTTGGTACAGGGGGGCTCACCCCTCCACTTT
NA,TRBV10-3,NA,TRBJ1-5,CAIRNAGDQPQHF,TGTGCCATCAGAAACGCAGGGGATCAGCCCCAGCATTTT
NA,TRBV2,NA,TRBJ2-2,CASSEEASWSGELFF,TGTGCCAGCAGTGAAGAGGCTAGCTGGAGCGGGGAGCTGTTTTTT
TRBD2,TRBV20-1,NA,TRBJ2-3,CSALELLAGGGDTQYF,TGCAGTGCTCTAGAGCTACTAGCGGGGGGAGGAGATACGCAGTATTTT
NA,TRBV11-2,NA,TRBJ1-2,CASSLLGSYFGYTF,TGTGCCAGCAGCTTACTGGGCAGCTACTTCGGCTACACCTTC
NA,TRBV4-1,few,TRBJ1-2,CASSQVFRDHYGYTF,TGCGCCAGCAGCCAAGTCTTCCGGGACCACTATGGCTACACCTTC
NA,TRBV29-1,few,TRBJ1-1,CSVGGTGSEAFF,TGCAGCGTTGGGGGGACTGGGTCGGAAGCTTTCTTT
NA,TRBV15,NA,TRBJ2-3,CATSRDGGYTQYF,TGTGCCACCAGCAGAGATGGAGGTTATACGCAGTATTTT
NA,TRBV5-5,NA,TRBJ1-2,CASSPILSGYGYTF,TGTGCCAGCAGCCCTATACTGTCTGGCTATGGCTACACCTTC
NA,TRBV6-5,few,TRBJ2-7,CASSYTQGGAYEQYF,TGTGCCAGCAGTTACACCCAGGGGGGGGCCTACGAGCAGTACTTC
TRBD1,TRBV18,NA,TRBJ1-5,CTSSARQGRNQPQHF,TGTACCAGCTCGGCGAGACAGGGCCGCAATCAGCCCCAGCATTTT
NA,TRBV30,few,TRBJ2-5,CAWSVGGKTQYF,TGTGCCTGGAGTGTAGGGGGAAAGACCCAGTACTTC
NA,TRBV6-1,few,TRBJ1-1,CASSASLTAQWDTEAFF,TGTGCCAGCAGCGCGTCTCTCACCGCTCAGTGGGACACTGAAGCTTTCTTT
TRBD1,TRBV14,NA,TRBJ2-7,CASSDRDRDMYEQYF,TGTGCCAGCAGCGACCGGGACAGGGATATGTACGAGCAGTACTTC
NA,TRBV29-1,NA,TRBJ2-7,CSVEVRNEQYF,TGCAGCGTTGAAGTTAGAAACGAGCAGTACTTC
NA,TRBV4-1,few,TRBJ1-6,CASSPQGPPLNSPLHF,TGCGCCAGCAGCCCTCAAGGGCCCCCACTAAATTCACCCCTCCACTTT
NA,TRBV6-1,NA,TRBJ1-1,CASSLKRTGSGTEAFF,TGTGCCAGCTCCCTTAAAAGAACGGGTTCGGGCACTGAAGCTTTCTTT
NA,TRBV3-1,NA,TRBJ2-1,CASSHTINSYNEQFF,TGTGCCAGCAGCCATACTATTAACTCCTACAATGAGCAGTTCTTC
NA,TRBV10-2,few,TRBJ2-1,CASSEPPLGDEQFF,TGCGCCAGCAGTGAGCCCCCACTAGGAGATGAGCAGTTCTTC
NA,TRBV7-3,few,TRBJ2-5,CASSKGPRETQYF,TGTGCCAGCAGCAAGGGTCCCAGAGAGACCCAGTACTTC
TRBD2,TRBV4-1,many,TRBJ2-3,CASSHPTSGSRDTQYF,TGCGCCAGCAGCCACCCCACTAGCGGGTCCCGGGATACGCAGTATTTT
TRBD2,TRBV28,NA,TRBJ2-3,CASSANLAGGLLSSTDTQYF,TGTGCCAGCAGTGCCAATCTAGCGGGAGGGCTATTATCCTCCACAGATACGCAGTATTTT
TRBD2,TRBV29-1,NA,TRBJ2-7,CSGRLGGREQYF,TGCAGCGGGCGGCTGGGGGGGAGAGAGCAGTACTTC
NA,TRBV7-9,many,TRBJ2-1,CASSRGDQVFF,TGTGCCAGCTCTAGAGGGGACCAGGTGTTCTTC
NA,TRBV5-1,few,TRBJ2-3,CASSFTGQGLALSTDTQYF,TGCGCCAGCAGCTTCACGGGACAGGGACTAGCCCTCTCCACAGATACGCAGTATTTT
NA,TRBV7-2,few,TRBJ2-1,CASSLLLGPRGGAYNEQFF,TGTGCCAGCAGCTTATTGCTTGGCCCGCGAGGGGGGGCGTACAATGAGCAGTTCTTC
TRBD1,TRBV19,NA,TRBJ2-4,CASSTGQTLAKNIQYF,TGTGCCAGTAGTACGGGACAGACCCTAGCCAAAAACATTCAGTACTTC
TRBD2,TRBV9,NA,TRBJ2-1,CASSGRLAGPHEQFF,TGTGCCAGCAGCGGACGACTAGCGGGACCCCATGAGCAGTTCTTC
NA,TRBV5-1,few,TRBJ1-1,CASSLKGWAEAFF,TGCGCCAGCAGCTTGAAAGGGTGGGCTGAAGCTTTCTTT
TRBD2,TRBV19,NA,TRBJ2-7,CASSPLAGDRYEQYF,TGTGCCAGTAGTCCCCTAGCGGGAGATCGCTACGAGCAGTACTTC
NA,TRBV20-1,NA,TRBJ2-7,CSARPGFSRGGSYEQYF,TGCAGTGCCCGACCTGGCTTCAGCCGTGGGGGCTCGTACGAGCAGTACTTC
TRBD1,TRBV18,NA,TRBJ1-4,CASSPPTGALSNEKLFF,TGTGCCAGCTCACCACCCACAGGGGCTTTGTCTAATGAAAAACTGTTTTTT
TRBD2,TRBV29-1,NA,TRBJ2-1,CSVEQAASGGSSYNEQFF,TGCAGCGTTGAGCAGGCGGCTAGCGGGGGGTCCTCCTACAATGAGCAGTTCTTC
TRBD2,TRBV20-1,NA,TRBJ2-3,CSAGFPSGGGTDTQYF,TGCAGTGCTGGCTTCCCTAGCGGGGGGGGCACAGATACGCAGTATTTT
NA,TRBV6-6,few,TRBJ2-3,CASSYGPTDTQYF,TGTGCCAGCAGTTACGGGCCCACAGATACGCAGTATTTT
TRBD1,TRBV6-5,NA,TRBJ2-1,CATNRGVNEQFF,TGTGCCACCAACAGGGGGGTGAATGAGCAGTTCTTC